The TCR beta chain under discussion was sequenced for a study of cytomegalovirus exposure and HLA in healthy donors. Across the whole study: The Caucasian-associated ancestry cluster held 80% to 90% of 350 to 450 genotyped donors.

V trimming: 5 bases; J trimming: 4 bases; junction bases outside the gene matches: 10. The length of the CDR3 is 15 residues. CDR1 and CDR2 (germline): MNHNY, SVGAGI (reference sequence). Researchers ran the PCR with 60 Vbeta and 13 Jbeta primers. Profiled with immunoSEQ multiplex PCR; TCRdb holds only in-frame clones, not every one. The table includes about 59,000 clones, roughly 75% detected once. About this clone itself: Its matching antigen is unknown.

General study findings and limits: In a later analysis, TCR beta V- and J-gene trimming showed a link to a missense DCLRE1C variant. A later analysis found common viral pathogens apparently linked to several of the most significant clusters. With DRB1 most and HLA-C fewest, TCR association rates differed between HLA loci in a later analysis.

Sequencing was done on a sample of PBMCs. The chain joins TRBV6-6 to TRBJ1-2; 7 bases fit TRBD1. The source of this sequence is a man aged 30 to 45 in good health and CMV-seropositive. CDR3: CASSPKTGAAYGYTF. The CDR3, as DNA: TGTGCCAGCAGTCCAAAAACAGGGGCGGCCTATGGCTACACCTTC.